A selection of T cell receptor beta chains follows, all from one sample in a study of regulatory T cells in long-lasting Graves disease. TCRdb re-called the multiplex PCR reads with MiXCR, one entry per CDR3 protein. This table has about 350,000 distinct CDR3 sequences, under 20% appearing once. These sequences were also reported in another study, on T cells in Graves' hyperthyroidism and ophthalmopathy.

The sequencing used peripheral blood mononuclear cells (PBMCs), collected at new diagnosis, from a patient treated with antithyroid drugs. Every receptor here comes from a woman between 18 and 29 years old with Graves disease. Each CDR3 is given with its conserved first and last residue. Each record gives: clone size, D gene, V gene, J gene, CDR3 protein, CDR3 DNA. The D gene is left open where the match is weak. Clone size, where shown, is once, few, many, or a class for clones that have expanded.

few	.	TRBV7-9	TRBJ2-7	CASSLYSTYEQYF	TGTGCCAGCAGCTTGTATAGTACCTACGAGCAGTACTTC
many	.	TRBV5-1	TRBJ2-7	CASSLAHLEAEQYF	TGCGCCAGCAGCTTAGCCCACTTGGAAGCCGAGCAGTACTTC
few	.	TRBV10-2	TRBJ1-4	CASRPSGRNEKLFF	TGCGCCAGCAGGCCATCGGGGCGTAATGAAAAACTGTTTTTT
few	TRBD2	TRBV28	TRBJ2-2	CASGTSGGWTGELFF	TGTGCCAGCGGGACTAGCGGGGGATGGACCGGGGAGCTGTTTTTT
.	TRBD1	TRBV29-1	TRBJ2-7	CSVGQGLRYEQYF	TGCAGCGTTGGACAGGGGCTTCGTTACGAGCAGTACTTC
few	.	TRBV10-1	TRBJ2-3	CASSDPDSDTQYF	TGCGCCAGCAGTGATCCTGATAGTGATACGCAGTATTTT
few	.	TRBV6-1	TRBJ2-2	CASRPPGVWTGELFF	TGTGCCAGCAGGCCTCCCGGGGTATGGACCGGGGAGCTGTTTTTT
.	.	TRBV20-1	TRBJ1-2	CSARRGGGYGYTF	TGCAGTGCTAGGCGTGGGGGGGGCTATGGCTACACCTTC
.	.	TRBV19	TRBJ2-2	CASTHPRVGTGELFF	TGTGCCAGTACCCATCCCAGGGTTGGAACCGGGGAGCTGTTTTTT
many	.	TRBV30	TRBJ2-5	CAWSIGAGEETQYF	TGTGCCTGGAGTATAGGGGCCGGGGAAGAGACCCAGTACTTC
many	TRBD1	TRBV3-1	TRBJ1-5	CASSSTGGESQPQHF	TGTGCCAGCAGCTCGACAGGGGGCGAGAGTCAGCCCCAGCATTTT
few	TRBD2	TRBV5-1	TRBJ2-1	CASSLAVSGGTYNEQFF	TGCGCCAGCAGCTTGGCGGTTTCCGGGGGGACTTACAATGAGCAGTTCTTC
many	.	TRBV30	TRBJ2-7	CAWRPSQGEQYF	TGTGCCTGGAGACCCTCCCAGGGCGAGCAGTACTTC
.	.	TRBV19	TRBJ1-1	CASSIVGGGNTEAFF	TGTGCCAGTAGTATAGTCGGGGGGGGGAACACTGAAGCTTTCTTT
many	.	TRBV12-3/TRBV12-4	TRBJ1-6	CASSQRGSGQSPLHF	TGTGCCAGCAGTCAGAGGGGGTCAGGGCAATCACCCCTCCACTTT
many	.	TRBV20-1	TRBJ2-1	CSAPNPRGHNEQFF	TGCAGTGCTCCCAACCCCAGGGGACACAATGAGCAGTTCTTC
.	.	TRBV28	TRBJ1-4	CASSLSQSNGKLFF	TGTGCCAGCAGTTTATCCCAGTCGAATGGAAAACTGTTTTTT
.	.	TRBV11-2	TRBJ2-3	CASSFPGRGRRTDTQYF	TGTGCCAGCAGCTTTCCTGGGCGGGGGCGGCGCACAGATACGCAGTATTTT
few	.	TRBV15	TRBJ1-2	CATSRDRVSLNYGYTF	TGTGCCACCAGCAGAGATAGAGTCAGTCTTAACTATGGCTACACCTTC
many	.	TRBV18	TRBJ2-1	CASSRGGDEQFF	TGTGCCAGCTCCAGGGGAGGGGATGAGCAGTTCTTC
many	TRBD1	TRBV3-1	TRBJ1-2	CASSQRDRGSGYTF	TGTGCCAGCAGCCAGAGGGACAGGGGAAGTGGCTACACCTTC
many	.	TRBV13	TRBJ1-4	CASSLSVRGKLFF	TGTGCCAGCAGCTTATCAGTGAGGGGAAAACTGTTTTTT